These 15 T cell receptor beta chains came from one sample sequenced in a study of low-dose radiotherapy and immunotherapy resistance in tumors. Time point described: before trial treatment. Covering alpha and beta chains, TRAV- and TRBV-specific primers were used for the first-strand cDNA. TCRs were amplified for 15 to 25 PCR cycles with a constant-region primer and V-primer adapter. TCRdb itself ran the reads through MiXCR, one entry per CDR3 protein. The table includes 85,000 to 100,000 distinct CDR3 sequences, under 9.5% detected once. Material: PBMCs, obtained before treatment. These TCRs come from a male donor with prostate cancer.

The table lists this clonotype with many counts. The chain is built from TRBV12-3 or TRBV12-4 and TRBJ1-2; D possibly corresponds to TRBD1 (6 bases). The CDR3 length is 13 residues. V was trimmed by 9 bases and J by 2 bases, leaving 13 bases between them. This CDR3 is CASSRQENYGYTF. The CDR3 region has the DNA TGTGCCAGTTCAAGACAGGAAAACTATGGCTACACCTTC.

This rearrangement joins TRBV10-3 to TRBJ2-3; the D gene is possibly TRBD2 (6 bases). Germline V gene data show CDR1 as ENHRY and CDR2 as SYGVKD. The CDR3 has 14 residues. Trimming left V 8 bases short and J 6 bases short, with 18 bases between. The DNA of the CDR3 is TGTGCCATCGGCTCGGGTCACAGCGGGGATACGCAGTATTTT. Encoded protein: CAIGSGHSGDTQYF.

In the case of this clonotype: A far larger clone is one nucleotide away, so this likely arose from a read error. The V call is TRBV6-5, the J call TRBJ1-1; no clear D gene. The V gene's germline CDR1 is MNHEY and CDR2 SVGAGI. The CDR3 length is 16 residues. With 5 bases removed from V and 0 bases from J, the gap between germline ends came to 16 bases. The chain's CDR3 is CASSPGRTIVNTEAFF. Written as DNA, the CDR3 is TGTGCCAGCAGTCCGGGCAGGACTATAGTGAACACTGAAGCTTTCTTT.

Ten or more counts support this clonotype. V is TRBV3-1 and J is TRBJ2-2; no firm D call. This CDR3 region has 12 residues. Trimming removed 6 bases at V and 6 bases at J, with 8 bases between. Germline CDR1 is LGHDT and CDR2 is YNNKEL (reference sequence). The CDR3 nucleotides read TGTGCCAGCAGGGACCTCTCCGGGGAGCTGTTTTTT. This sequence encodes CASRDLSGELFF.

There are a few counts of this clonotype. The J gene is TRBJ2-7, the V gene TRBV27; 8 bases fit TRBD1. The germline gives CDR1 MNHEY, CDR2 SMNVEV (reference sequence). Trimming at V came to 2 bases and at J to 6 bases, leaving 9 bases not matched to a gene. The CDR3 runs 15 residues. CDR3 DNA: TGTGCCAGCAGTTTACTGGACAGGGCACCCGGCGAGCAGTACTTC. This translates into CASSLLDRAPGEQYF.

There are many counts of this clonotype. V gene TRBV6-5 combines with J gene TRBJ1-5; D is perhaps TRBD1 (5 bases). CDR1 and CDR2 (germline): MNHEY, SVGAGI. The V gene lost 5 bases and the J gene lost 4 bases, with 12 bases spanning the gap. The CDR3 is 14 residues long. CDR3 sequence: CASSQRQRNQPQHF. The DNA for the CDR3 is TGTGCCAGCAGTCAAAGACAGAGGAATCAGCCCCAGCATTTT.

This clonotype appeared once. This may be a read error, as it is one base from a much larger clone. The chain recombines TRBV5-1 with TRBJ2-5; no firm D call. The CDR3 has 16 residues. The V gene's germline CDR1 is SGHRS and CDR2 YFSETQ. V was shortened by 1 base and J by 4 bases, with 17 bases between the two germline ends. CDR3 region: CASSLTSKVKGETQYF. The CDR3 DNA is TGCGCCAGCAGCTTGACCTCCAAGGTTAAAGGAGAGACCCAGTACTTC. The whole variable domain, filled in from reference TRBV5-1 and TRBJ2-5, reads KAGVTQTPRYLIKTRGQQVTLSCSPISGHRSVSWYQQTPGQGLQFLFEYFSETQRNKGNFPGRFSGRQFSNSRSEMNVSTLELGDSALYLCASSLTSKVKGETQYFGPGTRLLVL.

Many counts were recorded for this clonotype. V is TRBV28 and J is TRBJ2-1; TRBD1 is a possible D gene (5 bases). CDR1 MDHEN and CDR2 SYDVKM come from the germline V gene. This CDR3 is built from 14 residues. The V end lost 1 base, the J end lost 8 bases, and 12 bases lay between the germline ends. The CDR3 DNA follows: TGTGCCAGCAGTTTATTCCCCCGCAGGGATGAGCAGTTCTTC. It specifies CASSLFPRRDEQFF.

This clonotype was detected ten times or more. This chain links TRBV7-2 with TRBJ2-4; 11 positions agree with TRBD2. Losses at the gene ends were 1 base for V and 9 bases for J; bases not matched to a gene: 11. This CDR3 is 17 amino acids long. The germline CDR1 and CDR2 sequences are SGHTA and FQGNSA. CDR3 coding DNA: TGTGCCAGCAGCTTAGTTGTAGCGGGAGGGCCGGGTGGCATTCAGTACTTC. This encodes CASSLVVAGGPGGIQYF.

In this sample, this clonotype turned up a few times. The rearrangement links TRBV5-4 to TRBJ2-5; D may be TRBD1 (6 bases). Trimming left V 8 bases short and J 0 bases short, with 14 bases between. The CDR3 has 14 amino acids. CDR1 is SGHNT, CDR2 YYREEE, per germline (reference sequence). Here the CDR3 reads CASRTDFYQETQYF. Here the CDR3 DNA reads TGTGCCAGTAGGACAGACTTCTACCAAGAGACCCAGTACTTC. Variable domain in full (rest from reference TRBV5-4 and TRBJ2-5): ETGVTQSPTHLIKTRGQQVTLRCSSQSGHNTVSWYQQALGQGPQFIFQYYREEENGRGNFPPRFSGLQFPNYSSELNVNALELDDSALYLCASRTDFYQETQYFGPGTRLLVL.

This clonotype was counted many times. The chain employs TRBV7-9 and TRBJ2-1, with TRBD2 identical over 8 bases. Germline loops: CDR1 SEHNR, CDR2 FQNEAQ (reference sequence). CDR3 length equals 13 residues. V was clipped by 8 bases and J by 8 bases; unmatched bases: 8. CDR3: CASVRTSLDEQFF. The CDR3 DNA reads TGTGCCAGCGTCCGGACTAGCCTCGATGAGCAGTTCTTC.

Of note for this clonotype: A far larger clone is one nucleotide away, so this likely arose from a read error. The V and J genes are TRBV28 and TRBJ2-1; 9 bases map to TRBD2. V gave up 7 bases and J gave up 10 bases; unmatched junction bases: 14. In germline, CDR1 is MDHEN, CDR2 SYDVKM. This CDR3 comprises 15 residues. The CDR3 DNA reads as TGTGCCAGCAACCCGATTAGCGGGGGAAGTTACGAGCAGTTCTTC. As protein: CASNPISGGSYEQFF.

This clonotype showed up many times. The CDR3: CATRAGPFSGANVLTF. CDR3 sequence (DNA): TGTGCCACCCGCGCGGGGCCATTCTCTGGGGCCAACGTCCTGACTTTC. This chain joins TRBV9 and TRBJ2-6, with a possible D match to TRBD2 (6 bases). From germline, CDR1 is SGDLS and CDR2 YYNGEE. Between the trimmed V and J ends, which lost 9 bases and 0 bases, there was a span of 16 bases. The CDR3 consists of 16 residues.

The sample holds many counts of this clonotype. The chain recombines TRBV30 with TRBJ1-3; D not certain. There are 15 residues in the CDR3. Trimming took off 0 bases at V and 0 bases at J, with 9 bases between the two ends. Germline-derived CDR1 and CDR2 are GTSNPN and SVGIG (reference sequence). The CDR3, as DNA: TGTGCCTGGAGTGTACAAGTTTCCTCTGGAAACACCATATATTTT. Its translation: CAWSVQVSSGNTIYF.

This clonotype has ten or more counts. The chain has TRBV19 and TRBJ2-1; D is ambiguous. The V gene's germline CDR1 is LNHDA and CDR2 SQIVND (reference sequence). The length of the CDR3 is 13 residues. V lost 5 bases and J lost 9, with 14 bases in between. In DNA form, the CDR3 reads TGTGCCAGTAGTGAATCCGGCGTGGGTGAGCAGTTCTTC. This codes for CASSESGVGEQFF.